The 32 T cell receptor beta chains below all came from one sample that was sequenced in a study of T cell responses to AZD1222 COVID-19 vaccine. Assay: immunoSEQ multiplex PCR; the TCRdb copy retains only in-frame clones and omits some. The sample includes 150,000 to 180,000 clones, 86% of them seen just once. The sample was peripheral blood, taken on day 0 of MenACWY control vaccination. The origin of the receptors is an adult in good health.

The chain joins TRBV30 to TRBJ2-7, with unresolved D. V lost 7 bases and J lost 0, with 13 bases in between. The CDR3 is 13 residues long. Germline V gives CDR1 GTSNPN, CDR2 SVGIG (reference sequence). The DNA for the CDR3 is TGTGCCTCCTCGGGCTATTCCTCCTACGAGCAGTACTTC. This codes for CASSGYSSYEQYF.

The chain uses TRBV13 and TRBJ1-4, with 9 bases that match TRBD1. Trimming took 4 bases from V and 6 from J; bases not matched to a gene: 12. The CDR3 runs to 17 residues. Germline values: CDR1 PRHDT, CDR2 FYEKMQ (reference sequence). CDR3 DNA: TGTGCCAGCAGCTACCTTCCCACAGGGGGCGCTGATGAAAAACTGTTTTTT. Protein product: CASSYLPTGGADEKLFF.

The chain's CDR3 is CSAQRDRGYEQYF. For the CDR3, the DNA is TGCAGCGCCCAGCGGGACAGGGGCTACGAGCAGTACTTC. The chain couples TRBV29-1 to TRBJ2-7; 10 bases are a match to TRBD1. CDR3 size: 13 residues. CDR1 is SQVTM, CDR2 ANQGSEA, per germline. Trimming cost V 7 bases and J 3 bases; bases outside gene matches: 6.

The rearrangement joins TRBV15 to TRBJ1-2; 7 positions agree with TRBD1. Germline CDR1 is LNHNV and CDR2 is YYDKDF (reference sequence). The CDR3 is 15 amino acids. Losses at the gene ends were 3 bases for V and 0 bases for J; bases not matched to a gene: 4. DNA for the CDR3: TGTGCCACCAGCAGGACAGGGAGACCTAACTATGGCTACACCTTC. Its translation: CATSRTGRPNYGYTF.

The chain is built from TRBV2 and TRBJ2-5; 10 bases map to TRBD1. V dropped 5 bases and J dropped 5; count of bases not matched to a gene: 8. Germline CDR1 reads SNHLY; CDR2 reads FYNNEI. The CDR3 is 15 residues long. The CDR3 spells CASSIRTGGGETQYF. In DNA, the CDR3 is TGTGCCAGCAGTATTCGGACAGGGGGGGGTGAGACCCAGTACTTC. Looking up the rest from reference TRBV2 and TRBJ2-5 gives the full variable domain: EPEVTQTPSHQVTQMGQEVILRCVPISNHLYFYWYRQILGQKVEFLVSFYNNEISEKSEIFDDQFSVERPDGSNFTLKIRSTKLEDSAMYFCASSIRTGGGETQYFGPGTRLLVL.

The chain recombines TRBV10-3 with TRBJ1-1, with D uncertain. V was cut by 0 bases and J by 1 base, with 12 bases left in between. The CDR3 sequence is 16 residues long. Germline V gene lookup returns CDR1 ENHRY and CDR2 SYGVKD. The CDR3 sequence is CAISESGSPPNTEAFF. CDR3 DNA: TGTGCCATCAGTGAGTCAGGGTCCCCCCCGAACACTGAAGCTTTCTTT.

V is TRBV13 and J is TRBJ2-3; D perhaps matches TRBD2 (6 bases). With 7 bases removed from V and 4 bases from J, the gap between germline ends came to 15 bases. CDR1 is PRHDT and CDR2 is FYEKMQ in the germline V gene (reference sequence). There are 14 residues in the CDR3. CDR3: CASTAEWEADTQYF. The CDR3 nucleotides are TGTGCCAGCACCGCCGAGTGGGAGGCAGATACGCAGTATTTT.

The rearrangement joins TRBV6-5 to TRBJ1-2, with D possibly being TRBD1 (6 bases). Germline V gene lookup returns CDR1 MNHEY and CDR2 SVGAGI. Trimming took 6 bases from V and 4 from J, leaving 15 bases between them. The CDR3 covers 14 residues. The CDR3 loop reads CASSPGAKGYGYTF. DNA of the CDR3: TGTGCCAGCAGCCCAGGGGCTAAGGGCTATGGCTACACCTTC.

The chain is built from TRBV6-2 or TRBV6-3 and TRBJ1-5; possible D gene TRBD1, 6 bases. The ends were cut back, 2 bases at V and 7 bases at J, with 12 bases in the middle. The CDR3 runs 14 residues. The germline gives CDR1 MNHEY, CDR2 SVGEGT. This chain's CDR3 is CASSYLQGGQPQHF. For the CDR3, the DNA is TGTGCCAGCAGTTACCTGCAAGGGGGACAGCCCCAGCATTTT.

The chain couples TRBV6-1 to TRBJ2-1, with D perhaps assigned TRBD1 or TRBD2 (7 bases each). This CDR3 is 17 amino acids long. Looked up from germline, CDR1 is MNHNS and CDR2 is SASEGT. Deletions cut 8 bases from V and 5 bases from J, with 25 bases between. This CDR3 is CASCGGVAGRGHNEQFF. CDR3 nucleotides: TGTGCCAGCTGTGGGGGGGTTGCGGGGAGGGGGCACAATGAGCAGTTCTTC.

DNA of the CDR3: TGTGCCAGCAGCCTCGTTGGTCGCACAGATACGCAGTATTTT. The encoded protein is CASSLVGRTDTQYF. The chain employs TRBV11-1 and TRBJ2-3; the D is unclear. V was shortened by 5 bases and J by 1 base, with 10 bases between the two germline ends. The CDR3 runs 14 residues. Germline V lookup: CDR1 SGHAT, CDR2 FQDESV (reference sequence). Using reference TRBV11-1 and TRBJ2-3 for the parts outside the CDR3, the full variable domain is EAEVAQSPRYKITEKSQAVAFWCDPISGHATLYWYRQILGQGPELLVQFQDESVVDDSQLPKDRFSAERLKGVDSTLKIQPAELGDSAMYLCASSLVGRTDTQYFGPGTRLTVL.

The chain recombines TRBV3-1 (or the pseudogene TRBV3-2) with TRBJ2-1, with D perhaps TRBD1 or TRBD2 (6 bases each). The germline V gene has CDR1 LGHDT and CDR2 YNNKEL (reference sequence). V lost 4 bases and J 10 bases, leaving 26 bases between the germline ends. The CDR3 is 17 residues long. The CDR3 is CASSPRRDGAKGGEQFF. The CDR3 DNA sequence: TGTGCCAGCAGCCCCCGACGGGACGGAGCGAAGGGGGGCGAGCAGTTCTTC.

This clone has a handful of counts. This sequence joins TRBV9 and TRBJ1-6; D call uncertain. Trimming shortened V by 0 bases and J by 10 bases, and 11 bases separated the two germline ends. Germline V gene lookup returns CDR1 SGDLS and CDR2 YYNGEE. The CDR3 covers 14 residues. CDR3 nucleotides: TGTGCCAGCAGCGTAGGGGTCCCTGGATCACCCCTCCACTTT. It encodes CASSVGVPGSPLHF. The variable domain in full, with the rest retrieved from reference TRBV9 and TRBJ1-6, is DSGVTQTPKHLITATGQRVTLRCSPRSGDLSVYWYQQSLDQGLQFLIQYYNGEERAKGNILERFSAQQFPDLHSELNLSSLELGDSALYFCASSVGVPGSPLHFGNGTRLTVT.

The J gene is TRBJ1-3, the V gene TRBV19; D gene ambiguous. The CDR3 has 17 amino acids. V lost 3 bases to trimming and J lost 3 bases, with 18 bases between them. CDR1 and CDR2 (germline): LNHDA, SQIVND (reference sequence). CDR3 residues: CASSMRSLSLGGNTIYF. The CDR3 DNA reads as TGTGCCAGTAGTATGAGGTCTCTATCGTTGGGTGGAAACACCATATATTTT.

This clone was picked up one time. V usage is TRBV6-1 and J usage is TRBJ1-4; D is perhaps TRBD1 (6 bases). This CDR3 contains 14 residues. V was clipped by 3 bases and J by 8 bases, with 13 bases between them. Germline V gives CDR1 MNHNS, CDR2 SASEGT. The CDR3 bases are TGTGCCAGCAGTGAGGGACAATTGCGGGAAAAACTGTTTTTT. It encodes CASSEGQLREKLFF.

This clone was counted only a few times. This sequence joins TRBV28 and TRBJ2-7; D gene uncertain. This CDR3 is 11 amino acids long. V gave up 5 bases and J gave up 5 bases, with 7 bases separating them. The V gene's germline CDR1 is MDHEN and CDR2 SYDVKM. This chain's CDR3 is CASSSTNEQYV. CDR3 coding DNA: TGTGCCAGCAGTAGCACCAACGAGCAGTACGTC.

V usage is TRBV28 and J usage is TRBJ1-1; D is ambiguous. Germline CDR1 and CDR2: MDHEN and SYDVKM. Trimming took 5 bases from V and 8 from J, leaving 18 bases between them. The CDR3 sequence is 14 residues long. The chain's CDR3 is CASSPLSPTIEAFF. The CDR3 bases are TGTGCCAGCAGTCCCCTGAGCCCAACCATAGAAGCTTTCTTT.

The chain combines TRBV5-1 with TRBJ1-2; D ambiguous. The V end was cut by 4 bases, the J end by 2 bases, with 27 bases between. Looked up from germline, CDR1 is SGHRS and CDR2 is YFSETQ. This CDR3 is 19 amino acids long. Here the CDR3 reads CASSGKQRPTRLFNYGYTF. The CDR3 DNA reads as TGCGCCAGCAGCGGGAAACAGAGACCCACTAGATTATTCAACTATGGCTACACCTTC.

This clone was observed a few times. This sequence joins TRBV19 and TRBJ1-5, with 7 nucleotides matching TRBD1. Trimming cost V 1 base and J 7 bases; bases outside gene matches: 7. This CDR3 spans 15 amino acids. Germline CDR1 is LNHDA and CDR2 is SQIVND (reference sequence). The CDR3 loop is CASSIGGQGGQPQHF. The CDR3 nucleotides are TGTGCCAGTAGTATAGGGGGGCAGGGGGGACAGCCCCAGCATTTT.

J is TRBJ2-7 and V is TRBV11-2; maybe TRBD2 (6 bases). Germline V gene sequence: CDR1 SGHAT, CDR2 FQNNGV. Trimming shortened V by 0 bases and J by 2 bases, and 14 bases separated the two germline ends. There are 16 residues in the CDR3. DNA of the CDR3: TGTGCCAGCAGCTTAGAGGGTAGCGGCGTCCCCTACGAGCAGTACTTC. Translated, it gives CASSLEGSGVPYEQYF.

In this sample, this clone turned up a few times. The CDR3 reads CASSEAGGGTEAFF. The CDR3 bases are TGTGCCAGCAGTGAAGCAGGGGGGGGCACTGAAGCTTTCTTT. The chain couples TRBV2 to TRBJ1-1; D perhaps matches TRBD1 (6 bases). Trimming shortened V by 0 bases and J by 4 bases, and 9 bases separated the two germline ends. The CDR3 has 14 amino acids. The V gene's germline CDR1 is SNHLY and CDR2 FYNNEI.

The chain carries TRBV29-1 and TRBJ1-5; D uncertain. Germline V gene lookup returns CDR1 SQVTM and CDR2 ANQGSEA. Trimming shortened V by 4 bases and J by 7 bases, and 14 bases separated the two germline ends. The CDR3 length is 13 residues. CDR3 region: CSVVGGVDQPQHF. CDR3 coding DNA: TGCAGCGTTGTCGGCGGGGTTGACCAGCCCCAGCATTTT.

The genes are TRBV3-1 (or the pseudogene TRBV3-2) and TRBJ1-1; D perhaps matches TRBD1 (6 bases). V was cut by 2 bases and J by 4 bases, with 11 bases left in between. The CDR3 is 14 amino acids. The germline gives CDR1 LGHDT, CDR2 YNNKEL (reference sequence). The CDR3 reads CASSQPGGGTEAFF. CDR3 DNA: TGTGCCAGCAGCCAACCAGGAGGGGGCACTGAAGCTTTCTTT.

The chain employs TRBV5-1 and TRBJ1-5; no definite D call. CDR3 size: 15 residues. Trimming left V 0 bases short and J 3 bases short, with 10 bases between. CDR1 and CDR2 from the germline V gene are SGHRS and YFSETQ. This chain's CDR3 is CASSLEGYANQPQHF. The CDR3 nucleotides are TGCGCCAGCAGCTTGGAGGGCTACGCCAATCAGCCCCAGCATTTT.

The chain couples TRBV2 to TRBJ2-1, with TRBD2 identical over 11 bases. This CDR3 comprises 19 residues. The germline V gene has CDR1 SNHLY and CDR2 FYNNEI. Trimming cost V 3 bases and J 6 bases; bases outside gene matches: 16. The CDR3 DNA reads as TGTGCCAGCAGTGACTGGGGAAGCGGTCCTAGCGGGGGGCGCAATGAGCAGTTCTTC. Residues: CASSDWGSGPSGGRNEQFF.

The gene calls are TRBV7-2 and TRBJ2-7; weak D call: TRBD2 (6 bases). The germline V gene has CDR1 SGHTA and CDR2 FQGNSA. The V gene lost 5 bases and the J gene lost 7 bases, with 12 bases spanning the gap. This CDR3 comprises 12 residues. CDR3 in DNA: TGTGCCAGCAGCCCGCGGGATGGGGAGCAGTACTTC. Translated: CASSPRDGEQYF.

In the case of this clone: At the DNA level, this CDR3 is encoded by other sequences in the same sample as well. The chain links TRBV6-6 to TRBJ1-5; D gene uncertain. V was clipped by 3 bases and J by 6 bases, with 6 bases between them. The CDR3 consists of 12 residues. Per germline, CDR1 MNHNY and CDR2 SVGAGI (reference sequence). CDR3 sequence reads: CASSYGGQPQHF. CDR3 DNA sequence: TGTGCCAGCAGTTATGGCGGTCAGCCCCAGCATTTT.

The DNA of the CDR3 is TGTGCCAGCAGTTACTCGGGCCGGGAAGCTTTCTTT. Translating gives CASSYSGREAFF. The chain has TRBV6-5 and TRBJ1-1; no firm D call. The CDR3 sequence is 12 residues long. V lost 0 bases to trimming and J lost 8 bases, with 7 bases between them. The germline V gene encodes CDR1 MNHEY and CDR2 SVGAGI.

The J gene is TRBJ2-1, the V gene TRBV7-6; 9 nucleotides agree with TRBD1. This CDR3 region has 16 residues. V trimming: 8 bases; J trimming: 5 bases; junction bases outside the gene matches: 13. Germline loops: CDR1 SGHVS, CDR2 FNYEAQ. CDR3 residues: CASGSYRGQKNNEQFF. The CDR3 coding sequence is TGTGCCAGCGGCTCATACAGGGGGCAAAAGAACAATGAGCAGTTCTTC.

The rearrangement joins TRBV5-1 to TRBJ2-7, with TRBD1 as a possible D gene (6 bases). Trimming took 3 bases from V and 6 from J, leaving 10 bases between them. Germline V gene data show CDR1 as SGHRS and CDR2 as YFSETQ. The CDR3 extends over 12 amino acids. The CDR3: CASSSQGREQYF. CDR3 bases: TGCGCCAGCAGCTCACAGGGACGCGAGCAGTACTTC.

The gene calls are TRBV19 and TRBJ1-5; TRBD1 agrees at 9 bases. CDR1 LNHDA and CDR2 SQIVND come from the germline V gene (reference sequence). CDR3 length: 14 amino acids. V gave up 5 bases and J gave up 4 bases; unmatched junction bases: 3. DNA for the CDR3: TGTGCCAGTAGTTCGACAGGGGGAAATCAGCCCCAGCATTTT. Protein: CASSSTGGNQPQHF.

Only a few counts were recorded for this clone. V and J are TRBV18 and TRBJ2-4, with TRBD1 matching over 8 bases. CDR3 size: 16 residues. Per germline, CDR1 KGHSH and CDR2 LQKENI. Germline trimming cut 2 bases from V and 7 bases from J; bases unmatched to any gene: 10. The CDR3 DNA is TGTGCCAGCTCACCAGAGGACAGGGTGATTGAGAACATTCAGTACTTC. Its translation: CASSPEDRVIENIQYF.